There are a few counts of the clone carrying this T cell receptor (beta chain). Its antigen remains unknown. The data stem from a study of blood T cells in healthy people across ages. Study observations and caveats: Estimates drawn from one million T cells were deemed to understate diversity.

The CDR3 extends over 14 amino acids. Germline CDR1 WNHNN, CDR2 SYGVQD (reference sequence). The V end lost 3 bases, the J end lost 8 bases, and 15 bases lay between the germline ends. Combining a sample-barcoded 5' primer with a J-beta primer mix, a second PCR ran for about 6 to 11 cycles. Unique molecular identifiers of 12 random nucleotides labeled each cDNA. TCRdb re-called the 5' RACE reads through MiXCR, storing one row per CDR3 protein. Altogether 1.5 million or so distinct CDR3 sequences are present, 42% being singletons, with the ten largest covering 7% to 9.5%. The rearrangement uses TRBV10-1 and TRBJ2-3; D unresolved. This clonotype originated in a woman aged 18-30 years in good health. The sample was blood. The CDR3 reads CASSDAPLPGTQYF. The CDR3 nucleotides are TGCGCCAGCAGTGATGCACCATTACCGGGTACGCAGTATTTT.